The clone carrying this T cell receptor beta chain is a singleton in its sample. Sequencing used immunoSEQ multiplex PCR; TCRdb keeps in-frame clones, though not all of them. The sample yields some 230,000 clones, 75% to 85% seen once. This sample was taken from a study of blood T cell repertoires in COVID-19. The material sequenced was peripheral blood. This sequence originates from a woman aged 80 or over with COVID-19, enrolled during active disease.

The CDR3 DNA follows: TGTGCCAGCAGCAGAGACAGCTATGGCTACACCTTC. Encoded protein: CASSRDSYGYTF. The chain employs TRBV5-4 and TRBJ1-2; possible D gene TRBD1, 5 bases. The CDR3 contains 12 residues. Germline V lookup: CDR1 SGHNT, CDR2 YYREEE (reference sequence). Trimming pared 4 bases from V and 4 bases from J, leaving 8 bases between.